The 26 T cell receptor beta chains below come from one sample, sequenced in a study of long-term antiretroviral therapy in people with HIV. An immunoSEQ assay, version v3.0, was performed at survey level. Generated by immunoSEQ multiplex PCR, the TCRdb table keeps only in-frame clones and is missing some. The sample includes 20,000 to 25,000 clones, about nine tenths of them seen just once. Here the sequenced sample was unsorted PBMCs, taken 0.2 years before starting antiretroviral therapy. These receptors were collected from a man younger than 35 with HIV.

In DNA, the CDR3 is TGTGCCAGCAGCGGGCAGAACGGCGAGCAGTACTTC. Its translation: CASSGQNGEQYF. The genes are TRBV11-3 and TRBJ2-7; D not certain. The germline V gene encodes CDR1 SGHNT and CDR2 YENEEA. This CDR3 has 12 residues. V lost 5 bases, J lost 6 bases, and 11 bases lay in between. Drawing the rest from reference TRBV11-3 and TRBJ2-7, the complete variable domain is EAGVVQSPRYKIIEKKQPVAFWCNPISGHNTLYWYLQNLGQGPELLIRYENEEAVDDSQLPKDRFSAERLKGVDSTLKIQPAELGDSAVYLCASSGQNGEQYFGPGTRLTVT.

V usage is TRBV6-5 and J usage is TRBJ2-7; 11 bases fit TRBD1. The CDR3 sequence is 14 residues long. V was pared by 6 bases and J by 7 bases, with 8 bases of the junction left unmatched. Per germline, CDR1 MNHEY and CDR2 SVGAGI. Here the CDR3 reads CASRSRDRGMEQYF. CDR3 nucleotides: TGTGCCAGCAGATCCCGGGACAGGGGGATGGAGCAGTACTTC.

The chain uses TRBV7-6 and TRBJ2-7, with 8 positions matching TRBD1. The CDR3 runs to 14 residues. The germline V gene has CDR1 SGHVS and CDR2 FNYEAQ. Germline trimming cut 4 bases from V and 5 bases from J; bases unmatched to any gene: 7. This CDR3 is CASSSRTGLDEQYF. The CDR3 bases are TGTGCCAGCAGCTCCCGGACAGGGCTGGACGAGCAGTACTTC.

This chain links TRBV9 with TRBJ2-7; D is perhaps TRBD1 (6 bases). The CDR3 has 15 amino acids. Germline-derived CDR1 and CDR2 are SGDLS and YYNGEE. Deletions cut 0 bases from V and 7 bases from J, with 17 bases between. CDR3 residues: CASSVGVMGALEQYF. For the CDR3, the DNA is TGTGCCAGCAGCGTAGGGGTGATGGGGGCGCTTGAGCAGTACTTC.

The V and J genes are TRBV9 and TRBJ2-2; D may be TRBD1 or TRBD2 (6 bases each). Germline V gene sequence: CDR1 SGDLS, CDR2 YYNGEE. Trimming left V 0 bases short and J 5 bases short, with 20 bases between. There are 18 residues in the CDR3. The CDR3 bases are TGTGCCAGCAGCGTAGAGGGGGTTTGGGGGGCCGAAACCGGGGAGCTGTTTTTT. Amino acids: CASSVEGVWGAETGELFF.

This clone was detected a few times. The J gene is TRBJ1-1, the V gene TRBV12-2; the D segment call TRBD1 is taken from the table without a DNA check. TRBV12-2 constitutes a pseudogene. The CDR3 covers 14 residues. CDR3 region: CASPRGQENTEAFF. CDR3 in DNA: TGTGCAAGTCCCCGGGGACAAGAGAACACTGAAGCTTTCTTT.

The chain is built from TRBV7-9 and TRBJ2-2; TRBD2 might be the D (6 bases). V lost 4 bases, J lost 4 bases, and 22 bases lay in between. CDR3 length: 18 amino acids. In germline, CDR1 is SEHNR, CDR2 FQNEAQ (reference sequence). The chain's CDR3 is CASSSHRDSRFATGELFF. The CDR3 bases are TGTGCCAGCAGCTCCCACCGGGACTCGCGGTTTGCCACCGGGGAGCTGTTTTTT.

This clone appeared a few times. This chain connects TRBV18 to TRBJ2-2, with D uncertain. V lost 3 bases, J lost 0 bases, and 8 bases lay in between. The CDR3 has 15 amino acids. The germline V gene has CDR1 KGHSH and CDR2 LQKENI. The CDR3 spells CASSPVQPNTGELFF. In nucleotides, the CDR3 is TGTGCCAGCTCACCTGTTCAGCCGAACACCGGGGAGCTGTTTTTT.

CDR3 loop: CASSLAPDRANTIYF. In DNA form, the CDR3 reads TGTGCCAGCAGCTTAGCGCCAGACAGGGCTAACACCATATATTTT. V gene TRBV7-8 combines with J gene TRBJ1-3, with 7 bases aligning to TRBD1. This CDR3 contains 15 residues. The germline CDR1 and CDR2 sequences are SGHVS and FQNEAQ. V trimming: 0 bases; J trimming: 7 bases; junction bases outside the gene matches: 6.

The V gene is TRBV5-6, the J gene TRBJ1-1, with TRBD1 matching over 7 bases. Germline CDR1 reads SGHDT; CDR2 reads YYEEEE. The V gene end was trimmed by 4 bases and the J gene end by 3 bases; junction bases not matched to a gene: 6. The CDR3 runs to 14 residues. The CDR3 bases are TGTGCCAGCAGCCCCGCGGGACAGCACACTGAAGCTTTCTTT. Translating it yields CASSPAGQHTEAFF.

CDR3 DNA: TGTGCCTGGAGCAGCCCCGGGACAGTCTACTCCTACGAGCAGTACTTC. This codes for CAWSSPGTVYSYEQYF. This rearrangement joins TRBV30 to TRBJ2-7; 7 bases agree with TRBD1. Germline V gene data show CDR1 as GTSNPN and CDR2 as SVGIG (reference sequence). The V and J ends lost 3 bases and 0 bases, in that order; junction bases with no gene match: 11. The CDR3 sequence is 16 residues long.

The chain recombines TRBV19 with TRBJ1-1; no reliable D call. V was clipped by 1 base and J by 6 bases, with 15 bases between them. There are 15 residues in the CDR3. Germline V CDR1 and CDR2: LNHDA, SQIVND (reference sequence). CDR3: CASSIVPGLGAEAFF. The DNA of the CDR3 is TGTGCCAGTAGTATAGTCCCAGGACTGGGTGCTGAAGCTTTCTTT. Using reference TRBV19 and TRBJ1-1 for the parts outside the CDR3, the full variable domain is DGGITQSPKYLFRKEGQNVTLSCEQNLNHDAMYWYRQDPGQGLRLIYYSQIVNDFQKGDIAEGYSVSREKKESFPLTVTSAQKNPTAFYLCASSIVPGLGAEAFFGQGTRLTVV.

CDR3 bases: TGTGCCAGCAGTGAAATTTGGCAGGTCGAGCAGTACTTC. Amino acid sequence: CASSEIWQVEQYF. This rearrangement joins TRBV6-1 to TRBJ2-7; D uncertain. Germline V gene sequence: CDR1 MNHNS, CDR2 SASEGT. The CDR3 is made up of 13 amino acids. V lost 2 bases to trimming and J lost 6 bases, with 11 bases between them.

CDR3 sequence: CSVLAGGLSSYNEQFF. In DNA, the CDR3 is TGCAGCGTTCTAGCGGGGGGGTTGTCGTCCTACAATGAGCAGTTCTTC. The V and J genes are TRBV29-1 and TRBJ2-1; 12 positions match TRBD2. J gave up 1 base and V 5 bases, and 6 bases lay outside the gene matches. CDR3 length: 16 amino acids. From germline, CDR1 is SQVTM and CDR2 ANQGSEA.

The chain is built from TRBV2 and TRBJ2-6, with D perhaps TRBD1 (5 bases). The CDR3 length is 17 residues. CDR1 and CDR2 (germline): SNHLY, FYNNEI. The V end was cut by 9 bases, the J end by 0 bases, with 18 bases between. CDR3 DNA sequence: TGTGCCAGACAATCCCAGGGCGGAAGCTCTGGGGCCAACGTCCTGACTTTC. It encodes CARQSQGGSSGANVLTF.

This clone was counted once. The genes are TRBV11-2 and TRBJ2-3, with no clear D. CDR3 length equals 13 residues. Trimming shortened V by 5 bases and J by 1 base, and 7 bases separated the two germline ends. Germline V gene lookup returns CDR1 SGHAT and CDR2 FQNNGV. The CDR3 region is CASSHYRTDTQYF. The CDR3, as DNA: TGTGCCAGCAGCCACTATCGCACAGATACGCAGTATTTT.

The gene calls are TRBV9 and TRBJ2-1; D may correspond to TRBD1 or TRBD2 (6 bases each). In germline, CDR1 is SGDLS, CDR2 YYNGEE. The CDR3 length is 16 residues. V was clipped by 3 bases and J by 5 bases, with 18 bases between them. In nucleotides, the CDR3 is TGTGCCAGCAGCGCGTGGACAGCCTCGGGGGACAATGAGCAGTTCTTC. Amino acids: CASSAWTASGDNEQFF.

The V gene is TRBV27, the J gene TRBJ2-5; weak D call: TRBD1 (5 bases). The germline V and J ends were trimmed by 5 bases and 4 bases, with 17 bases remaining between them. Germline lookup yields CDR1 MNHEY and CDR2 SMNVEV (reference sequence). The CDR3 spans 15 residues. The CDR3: CASSLYRRGGETQYF. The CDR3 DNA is TGTGCCAGCAGTCTCTATCGTAGGGGTGGAGAGACCCAGTACTTC.

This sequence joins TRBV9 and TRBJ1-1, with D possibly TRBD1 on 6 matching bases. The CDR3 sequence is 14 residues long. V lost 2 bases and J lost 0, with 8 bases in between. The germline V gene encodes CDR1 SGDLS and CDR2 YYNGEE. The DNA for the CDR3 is TGTGCCAGCAGCGTGACAGGTGTGAACACTGAAGCTTTCTTT. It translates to CASSVTGVNTEAFF.

The DNA of the CDR3 is TGTGCCAGCAGGCGGGAGTCCCCGGGGACCGGGGAGCTGTTTTTT. The encoded protein is CASRRESPGTGELFF. This chain uses TRBV6-5 with TRBJ2-2; 7 bases match TRBD2. The CDR3 contains 15 residues. V gave up 6 bases and J gave up 5 bases; unmatched junction bases: 9. Germline lookup yields CDR1 MNHEY and CDR2 SVGAGI.

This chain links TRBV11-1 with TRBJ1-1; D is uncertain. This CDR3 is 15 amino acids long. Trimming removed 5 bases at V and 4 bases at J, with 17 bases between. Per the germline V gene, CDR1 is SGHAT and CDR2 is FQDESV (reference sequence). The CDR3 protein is CASSPWRPGGTEAFF. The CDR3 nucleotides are TGTGCCAGCAGCCCCTGGAGGCCCGGAGGCACTGAAGCTTTCTTT.

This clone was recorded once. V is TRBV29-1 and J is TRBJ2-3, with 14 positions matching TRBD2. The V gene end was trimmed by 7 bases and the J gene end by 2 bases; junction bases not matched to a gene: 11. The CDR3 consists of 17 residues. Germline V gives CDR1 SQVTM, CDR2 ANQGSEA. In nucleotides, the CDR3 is TGCAGCGCTAGCGGGACTAGCGGGAGTCCCGACACAGATACGCAGTATTTT. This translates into CSASGTSGSPDTDTQYF.

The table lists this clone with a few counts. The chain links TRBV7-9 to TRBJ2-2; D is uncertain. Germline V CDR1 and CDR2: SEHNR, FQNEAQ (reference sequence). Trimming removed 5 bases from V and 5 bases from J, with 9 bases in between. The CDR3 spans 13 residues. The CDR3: CASSRTRTGELFF. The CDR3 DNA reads TGTGCCAGCAGCCGCACAAGGACCGGGGAGCTGTTTTTT.

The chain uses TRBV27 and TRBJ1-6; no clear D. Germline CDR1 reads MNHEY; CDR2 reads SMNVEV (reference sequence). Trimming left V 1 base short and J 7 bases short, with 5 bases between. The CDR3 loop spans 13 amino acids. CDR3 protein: CASSLYTNSPLHF. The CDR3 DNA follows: TGTGCCAGCAGTTTATATACCAATTCACCCCTCCACTTT.

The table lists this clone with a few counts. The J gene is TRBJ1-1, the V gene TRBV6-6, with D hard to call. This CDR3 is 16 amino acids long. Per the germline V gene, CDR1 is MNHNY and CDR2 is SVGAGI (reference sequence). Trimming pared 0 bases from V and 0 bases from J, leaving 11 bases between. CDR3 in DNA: TGTGCCAGCAGTTACTCGACTTCTGGGCTGAACACTGAAGCTTTCTTT. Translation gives CASSYSTSGLNTEAFF.

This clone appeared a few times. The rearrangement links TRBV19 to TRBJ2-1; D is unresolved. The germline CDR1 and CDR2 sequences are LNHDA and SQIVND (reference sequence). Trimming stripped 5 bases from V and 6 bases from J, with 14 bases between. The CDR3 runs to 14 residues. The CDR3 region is CASSPPENSNEQFF. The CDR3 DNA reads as TGTGCCAGTAGTCCTCCGGAAAACTCCAATGAGCAGTTCTTC.